What follows are 29 T cell receptor beta chains derived from one specimen sequenced in a study of CD8+CD57+ T cells in acquired aplastic anemia. It was patients with CD8+CD57+ cell expansion by flow cytometry who were chosen for sequencing. CDR3 and TCR beta VDJ profiling relied on genomic DNA as the template. TCRdb analysed the reads with MiXCR anew, one entry per CDR3 protein. Of about 41,000 distinct CDR3 sequences listed, roughly three fifths are singletons. Specimen: sorted CD4+, CD8+, or CD8+CD57+ T cells (not recorded which) from PBMCs. The receptors here all came from a human donor with aplastic anemia.

This sequence joins TRBV19 and TRBJ1-1, with D hard to call. Germline V CDR1 and CDR2: LNHDA, SQIVND (reference sequence). The CDR3 is made up of 14 amino acids. V shed 4 bases and J shed 3 bases, with 12 bases lying between them. The CDR3 reads CASSRDGSDTEAFF. In DNA form, the CDR3 reads TGTGCCAGTAGTAGGGATGGGAGCGACACTGAAGCTTTCTTT.

The chain carries TRBV29-1 and TRBJ2-5; 9 bases line up with TRBD2. The CDR3 is made up of 15 amino acids. CDR1 and CDR2 from the germline V gene are SQVTM and ANQGSEA. The CDR3 DNA reads as TGCGGGTGGCACCGGGGCGGGGGGGGCCAAGAGACCCAGTACTTC. This codes for CGWHRGGGGQETQYF.

CDR3 coding DNA: TGTGCCAGCAGCCATCCCGGTTCTGGCTACACCTTC. It yields the protein CASSHPGSGYTF. The V gene is TRBV7-2, the J gene TRBJ1-2; D not resolved. The CDR3 has 12 residues. Trimming shortened V by 5 bases and J by 7 bases, and 11 bases separated the two germline ends. Germline CDR1 SGHTA, CDR2 FQGNSA.

The sample holds a few counts of this clonotype. V gene TRBV9 combines with J gene TRBJ2-7, with TRBD2 identical over 12 bases. The length of the CDR3 is 16 residues. CDR1 is SGDLS and CDR2 is YYNGEE in the germline V gene. J was trimmed by 5 bases and V by 4 bases; bases with no gene match: 10. CDR3 loop: CASSPNARTSGDEQYF. CDR3 nucleotide sequence: TGTGCCAGCAGCCCCAACGCCAGGACTAGCGGGGACGAGCAGTACTTC.

The chain is built from TRBV10-3 and TRBJ2-7, with D hard to call. Germline CDR1 is ENHRY and CDR2 is SYGVKD. V lost 8 bases and J lost 3, with 11 bases in between. The CDR3 runs 12 residues. CDR3 in amino acids: CAILTDGYEQYF. The CDR3 DNA reads as TGTGCCATCCTCACGGACGGCTACGAGCAGTACTTC.

Concerning this clonotype itself: One base away lies a much larger clone, so this may be a sequencing read error. The chain links TRBV4-1 to TRBJ1-1; TRBD1 agrees at 9 bases. Trimming removed 2 bases from V and 1 base from J; junction bases left unmatched: 2. The CDR3 spans 15 residues. Germline V gene lookup returns CDR1 MGHRA and CDR2 YSYEKL. The CDR3 DNA follows: TGCGCCAGCAGCCAACAGACAGGGGGGAACACTGAAGCTTTCTTT. Translated, it gives CASSQQTGGNTEAFF.

The J gene is TRBJ1-1, the V gene TRBV10-2, with D perhaps TRBD1 (5 bases). The CDR3 has 14 amino acids. The germline gives CDR1 WSHSY, CDR2 SAAADI. Between the trimmed V and J ends, which lost 7 bases and 5 bases, there was a span of 17 bases. The CDR3 coding sequence is TGCGCCAGCACTGACAGAGGTGTGGATACTGAAGCTTTCTTT. This encodes CASTDRGVDTEAFF.

The rearrangement joins TRBV7-2 to TRBJ1-6; 8 bases match TRBD1. This CDR3 spans 16 amino acids. The germline CDR1 and CDR2 sequences are SGHTA and FQGNSA. The junction had 8 bases not matched to a gene; V was cut back by 4 bases and J by 6 bases. In nucleotides, the CDR3 is TGTGCCAGCAGCTCCGACAGGGGCTTGGTTAATTCACCCCTCCACTTT. Translating gives CASSSDRGLVNSPLHF.

There are many counts of this clonotype. V and J are TRBV2 and TRBJ1-2, with TRBD1 matching 8 bases. Germline CDR1 is SNHLY and CDR2 is FYNNEI. This CDR3 region has 13 residues. V shed 10 bases and J 8 bases; nucleotides not matched to a gene: 12. The CDR3 nucleotides are TGTGCCACGTGGACAGGGCAGAAAACCGGCTACACCTTC. Protein: CATWTGQKTGYTF. The full variable domain, completed using reference TRBV2 and TRBJ1-2, is EPEVTQTPSHQVTQMGQEVILRCVPISNHLYFYWYRQILGQKVEFLVSFYNNEISEKSEIFDDQFSVERPDGSNFTLKIRSTKLEDSAMYFCATWTGQKTGYTFGSGTRLTVV.

The chain carries TRBV2 and TRBJ2-5; D call uncertain. The CDR3 length is 10 residues. Trimming took off 6 bases at V and 5 bases at J, with 4 bases between the two ends. Looked up from germline, CDR1 is SNHLY and CDR2 is FYNNEI. CDR3 DNA sequence: TGTGCCAGCAGGGACGAGACCCAGTACTTC. Its protein is CASRDETQYF.

Turning to this clonotype: At one end the junction does not follow the germline gene, possibly because of a read error. The rearrangement joins TRBV7-7 to TRBJ1-2; D is perhaps TRBD1 (6 bases). The CDR3 consists of 14 residues. CDR1 is SSHAT and CDR2 is FNYEAQ in the germline V gene (reference sequence). The CDR3 DNA reads TGTGCTAGCAGCTTAGCGGCAGGGGTGTATGGCTACACCTTC. This encodes CASSLAAGVYGYTF.

The genes are TRBV2 and TRBJ1-2; D not certain. Germline V CDR1 and CDR2: SNHLY, FYNNEI. The germline V and J ends were trimmed by 8 bases and 0 bases, with 10 bases remaining between them. CDR3 size: 13 residues. DNA of the CDR3: TGTGCCAGCCGCAGGCTTACTAACTATGGCTACACCTTC. This codes for CASRRLTNYGYTF.

The chain uses TRBV15 and TRBJ2-7, with D unclear. The CDR3 covers 14 residues. Per the germline V gene, CDR1 is LNHNV and CDR2 is YYDKDF (reference sequence). V gave up 1 base and J gave up 6 bases, with 13 bases separating them. CDR3 amino acids: CATSRGGSPGEQYF. DNA for the CDR3: TGTGCCACCAGCAGAGGAGGTAGCCCTGGCGAGCAGTACTTC. The full variable domain, with the rest looked up from reference TRBV15 and TRBJ2-7, is DAMVIQNPRYQVTQFGKPVTLSCSQTLNHNVMYWYQQKSSQAPKLLFHYYDKDFNNEADTPDNFQSRRPNTSFCFLDIRSPGLGDTAMYLCATSRGGSPGEQYFGPGTRLTVT.

This chain links TRBV15 with TRBJ1-5, with D possibly TRBD1 on 5 matching bases. CDR3 size: 15 residues. Trimming pared 1 base from V and 7 bases from J, leaving 14 bases between. Germline V gives CDR1 LNHNV, CDR2 YYDKDF (reference sequence). As DNA, the CDR3 is TGTGCCACCAGCAGAGTCGGGGCAGAAGGACAGCCCCAGCATTTT. Amino acids: CATSRVGAEGQPQHF.

The rearrangement uses TRBV27 and TRBJ1-2; 8 bases match TRBD1. The CDR3 is 15 amino acids. The trim removed 4 bases at V and 6 bases at J, leaving 10 bases unmatched. Germline CDR1 is MNHEY and CDR2 is SMNVEV (reference sequence). The CDR3 here is CASSSELDRVNGYTF. The CDR3 DNA reads as TGTGCCAGCAGTTCGGAACTGGACAGGGTTAATGGCTACACCTTC.

The chain employs TRBV25-1 and TRBJ2-7, with a possible D match to TRBD1 (5 bases). Germline V lookup: CDR1 MGHDK, CDR2 SYGVNS. Trimming shortened V by 1 base and J by 11 bases, and 12 bases separated the two germline ends. The CDR3 is made up of 12 amino acids. This chain's CDR3 is CASSESPGKKYV. As DNA, the CDR3 is TGTGCCAGCAGTGAATCTCCAGGGAAGAAGTACGTC.

Details on this clonotype: The germline gene is not matched at one end of the junction; a read error may be the cause. This chain links TRBV10-2 with TRBJ2-5; 12 bases line up with TRBD2. Per germline, CDR1 WSHSY and CDR2 SAAADI. The CDR3 sequence is 18 residues long. The chain's CDR3 is CASSPRLAGETVQETQYF. The CDR3 region has the DNA TGTGCCAGCTCACCCCGACTAGCGGGAGAGACAGTACAAGAGACCCAGTACTTC.

The chain recombines TRBV7-9 with TRBJ2-7; TRBD1 agrees at 9 bases. Germline-derived CDR1 and CDR2 are SEHNR and FQNEAQ (reference sequence). This CDR3 has 14 amino acids. After removal of 4 bases from V and 3 bases from J, the junction contained 4 bases not matched to a gene. The CDR3 nucleotides are TGTGCCAGCAGCTACGACAGGGGGGACTACGAGCAGTACTTC. Protein: CASSYDRGDYEQYF.

The V call is TRBV24-1, the J call TRBJ1-2, with D possibly TRBD1 on 6 matching bases. Trimming stripped 4 bases from V and 8 bases from J, with 19 bases between. The CDR3 length is 15 residues. Germline V gene data show CDR1 as KGHDR and CDR2 as SFDVKD. The CDR3 DNA reads as TGTGCCACCAGTGACTCGTGGGGAGGGGGGAACGGCTACACCTTC. Amino acids: CATSDSWGGGNGYTF.

This clonotype was detected only a few times. The rearrangement uses TRBV7-7 and TRBJ2-7, with D hard to call. Trimming left V 4 bases short and J 6 bases short, with 13 bases between. The CDR3 totals 13 residues. The germline CDR1 and CDR2 sequences are SSHAT and FNYEAQ (reference sequence). CDR3 sequence reads: CASSSHLSGEQYF. The CDR3 DNA sequence: TGTGCCAGCAGCTCACATCTATCAGGCGAGCAGTACTTC. The full variable domain, its missing parts supplied by reference TRBV7-7 and TRBJ2-7, is GAGVSQSPRYKVTKRGQDVTLRCDPISSHATLYWYQQALGQGPEFLTYFNYEAQPDKSGLPSDRFSAERPEGSISTLTIQRTEQRDSAMYRCASSSHLSGEQYFGPGTRLTVT.

This clonotype was seen at least ten times. V and J are TRBV5-6 and TRBJ1-5; D remains ambiguous. V gave up 0 bases and J gave up 3 bases, with 10 bases separating them. Germline V gene lookup returns CDR1 SGHDT and CDR2 YYEEEE. This CDR3 contains 15 residues. The CDR3 loop is CASSLGAGNNQPQHF. The CDR3 DNA sequence: TGTGCCAGCAGCTTGGGGGCAGGTAACAATCAGCCCCAGCATTTT.

This clonotype was seen at least ten times. The CDR3 region is CASSPPPLEDYGYTF. CDR3 sequence (DNA): TGTGCCAGCAGCCCACCTCCACTGGAAGACTATGGCTACACCTTC. The chain recombines TRBV7-6 with TRBJ1-2; D call uncertain. The CDR3 totals 15 residues. Trimming removed 5 bases at V and 3 bases at J, with 16 bases between. Germline V CDR1 and CDR2: SGHVS, FNYEAQ.

This clonotype was observed many times. J is TRBJ2-1 and V is TRBV2, with D unclear. Trimming took off 6 bases at V and 7 bases at J, with 16 bases between the two ends. Per the germline V gene, CDR1 is SNHLY and CDR2 is FYNNEI. CDR3 length: 14 amino acids. The CDR3 DNA reads TGTGCCAGCAGACGACCCCGCCGCCCGAATGAGCAGTTCTTC. Translated, it gives CASRRPRRPNEQFF.

This clonotype occurred a few times. The genes are TRBV7-2 and TRBJ2-7; unclear D gene. The CDR3 loop spans 11 amino acids. V was shortened by 5 bases and J by 4 bases, with 6 bases between the two germline ends. In germline, CDR1 is SGHTA, CDR2 FQGNSA. The CDR3 spells CASSVSYEQYF. The CDR3 bases are TGTGCCAGCAGCGTCAGTTACGAGCAGTACTTC.

The DNA of the CDR3 is TGTGCCAGCTCCGAGACAGGGGGAAACTATGGCTACACCTTC. Its protein is CASSETGGNYGYTF. The chain recombines TRBV7-8 with TRBJ1-2; TRBD1 aligns across 9 bases. V lost 8 bases, J lost 2 bases, and 6 bases stayed unmatched. This CDR3 contains 14 residues. Germline V gene data show CDR1 as SGHVS and CDR2 as FQNEAQ.

The CDR3 region is CAISASNDNSPLHF. The CDR3 DNA is TGTGCCATCAGTGCAAGCAATGATAATTCACCCCTCCACTTT. This chain links TRBV10-3 with TRBJ1-6; D ambiguous. The V end lost 4 bases, the J end lost 5 bases, and 9 bases lay between the germline ends. Germline loops: CDR1 ENHRY, CDR2 SYGVKD. There are 14 residues in the CDR3.

This clonotype was picked up many times. V is TRBV5-8 and J is TRBJ2-5; D not certain. CDR1 and CDR2 from the germline V gene are SGHTS and YDEGEE. The CDR3 consists of 13 residues. V lost 0 bases, J lost 6 bases, and 9 bases lay in between. This CDR3 reads CASSLEGQQTQYF. The CDR3 DNA is TGTGCCAGCAGCTTGGAGGGTCAGCAGACCCAGTACTTC.

The chain employs TRBV15 and TRBJ1-2, with a weak D call TRBD1 (5 bases). Germline values: CDR1 LNHNV, CDR2 YYDKDF (reference sequence). The germline V and J ends were trimmed by 4 bases and 4 bases, with 16 bases remaining between them. CDR3 length: 15 residues. The CDR3 sequence is CATSTLTTATYGYTF. Here the CDR3 DNA reads TGTGCCACCAGCACCCTCACGACAGCGACCTATGGCTACACCTTC. Full variable domain (rest looked up from reference TRBV15 and TRBJ1-2): DAMVIQNPRYQVTQFGKPVTLSCSQTLNHNVMYWYQQKSSQAPKLLFHYYDKDFNNEADTPDNFQSRRPNTSFCFLDIRSPGLGDTAMYLCATSTLTTATYGYTFGSGTRLTVV.

This clonotype was detected ten times or more. The genes are TRBV7-8 and TRBJ2-3; D call uncertain. Germline V gives CDR1 SGHVS, CDR2 FQNEAQ. V was cut by 7 bases and J by 0 bases, with 8 bases left in between. The CDR3 is 13 amino acids. The CDR3 sequence: CASNVGSTDTQYF. The CDR3 DNA follows: TGTGCCAGCAACGTCGGGAGCACAGATACGCAGTATTTT.